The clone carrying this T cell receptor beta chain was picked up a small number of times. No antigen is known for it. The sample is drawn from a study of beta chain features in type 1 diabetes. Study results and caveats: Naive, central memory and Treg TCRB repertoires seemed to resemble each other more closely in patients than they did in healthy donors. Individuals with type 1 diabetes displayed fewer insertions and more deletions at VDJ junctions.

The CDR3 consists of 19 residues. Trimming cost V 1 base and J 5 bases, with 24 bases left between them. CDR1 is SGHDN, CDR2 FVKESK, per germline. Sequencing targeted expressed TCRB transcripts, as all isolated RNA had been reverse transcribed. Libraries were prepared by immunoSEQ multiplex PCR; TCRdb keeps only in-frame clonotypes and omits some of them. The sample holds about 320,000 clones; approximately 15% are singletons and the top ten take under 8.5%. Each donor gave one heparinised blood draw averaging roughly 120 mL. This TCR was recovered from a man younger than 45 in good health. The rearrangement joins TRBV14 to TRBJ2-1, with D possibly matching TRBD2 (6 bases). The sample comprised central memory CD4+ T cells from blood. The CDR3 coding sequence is TGTGCCAGCAGCCAAGCTTCTTGGCAGCCGGGGGTAAAAAACAATGAGCAGTTCTTC. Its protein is CASSQASWQPGVKNNEQFF.